Sequencing of this T cell receptor beta chain was carried out in a study of blood T cell repertoires in COVID-19 (dated by TCRdb to about 2020). For the study in its entirety: The collaborator samples originated in the United States, Italy and Spain and spanned the acute and convalescent phases of COVID-19. The prospective study material was composed of cDNA or gDNA derived from T cells, B-cell-depleted T cells, or PBMCs. Deeply sampled blood TCRbeta repertoires from subjects exposed to, actively infected with, or recovered from COVID-19 were included in the dataset. The repertoires were released in a freely available public database intended as a resource for research on the immune response to SARS-CoV-2. The sample metadata nearly always contained a de-identified subject ID, COVID-19 status, age in years and sex. Where available, HLA class I and class II types were obtained from metadata supplied by the sample provider rather than from assay-based typing. Samples came from the ongoing ImmuneRACE study (first 160 participants) plus 1,254 subjects from 6 global collaborators. Paper-wide results and their limitations: The quantity of clinical and demographic metadata differed by source and by participant and was supplied without curation.

TCRbeta CDR3 regions were amplified from genomic DNA by means of the immunoSEQ Assay, a bias-controlled multiplex PCR. The authors' pipeline ran thus. Nucleated cell counts per sample were estimated from amplification of reference gene primers within the assay. Sequence reads were collapsed and filtered to measure the absolute abundance of every unique TCRbeta CDR3 rearrangement. Productive Simpson clonality was computed per sample as the square root of Simpson's diversity index over productive rearrangements. TCRdb carries this immuneACCESS record with in-frame sequences only. Its versions omit some clonotypes, under half of them owing to an unresolved V gene in the studies checked, with the rest unexplained. That table furnishes V, J and clone size, whereas the DNA furnished D and trimming. The sample table records approximately 80,000 clones; 85% to 90% of these occur just once. About 5.1% of the sample belongs to the ten largest clones.

The collaborating institutions used their own protocols to collect whole blood in K2EDTA tubes. For TCRbeta analysis, collaborator samples were shipped as frozen whole blood, as isolated PBMCs, or as DNA extracted from either sample type. Points on this clone: The antigen this receptor binds is unknown. Qualities for individual bases were not recorded, and no much larger clone is one base off.

The germline V gene (reference sequence) specifies MNHEY as CDR1 and SMNVEV as CDR2. At the junction V is shortened by 6 bases and J by 1 base; bases outside the gene matches: 9. The CDR3 covers 16 residues, taking in both the cysteine and the phenylalanine. The DNA shown is the 48-base CDR3, in frame from base 1. This receptor was taken from a man between 40 and 49 years old with acute or convalescent COVID-19. Sequenced input: peripheral blood. The rearrangement joined TRBV27 to TRBJ2-5; 9 middle bases align to TRBD2. The nucleotides are TGTGCCAGCAGATCGCGGACTAGCGAACTCCAAGAGACCCAGTACTTC. Its protein is CASRSRTSELQETQYF.